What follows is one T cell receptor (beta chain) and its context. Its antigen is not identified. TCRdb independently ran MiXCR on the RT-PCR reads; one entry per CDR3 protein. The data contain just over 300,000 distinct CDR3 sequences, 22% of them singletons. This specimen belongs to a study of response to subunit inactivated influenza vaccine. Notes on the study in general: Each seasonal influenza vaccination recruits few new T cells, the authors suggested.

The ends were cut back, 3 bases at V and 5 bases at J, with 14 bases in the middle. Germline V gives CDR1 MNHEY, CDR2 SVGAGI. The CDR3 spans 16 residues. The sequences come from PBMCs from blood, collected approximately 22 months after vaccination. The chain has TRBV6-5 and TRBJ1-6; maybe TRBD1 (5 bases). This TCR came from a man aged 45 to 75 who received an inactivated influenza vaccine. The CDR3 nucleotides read TGTGCCAGCAGTTATATCCCGGGGGATAATAATTCACCCCTCCACTTT. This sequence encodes CASSYIPGDNNSPLHF.